What follows are 14 T cell receptor beta chains derived from one specimen sequenced in a study of CD4+ T cells in melanoma. Clones were sequenced by immunoSEQ multiplex PCR, and TCRdb holds only the in-frame ones, with some missing. Among about 110,000 clones listed, 80% to 95% were seen once. Sample: peripheral blood. All receptors come from a human donor with melanoma.

The V call is TRBV27, the J call TRBJ2-5; 8 positions match TRBD2. CDR3 size: 15 residues. The V gene end was trimmed by 1 base and the J gene end by 5 bases; junction bases not matched to a gene: 6. Germline values: CDR1 MNHEY, CDR2 SMNVEV (reference sequence). The CDR3 DNA is TGTGCCAGCAGTTTATTTGCGGGAGGAGGGGAGACCCAGTACTTC. Its translation: CASSLFAGGGETQYF.

This chain uses TRBV5-4 with TRBJ2-3, with a tentative D call TRBD2 (6 bases). Germline-derived CDR1 and CDR2 are SGHNT and YYREEE (reference sequence). This CDR3 is 15 amino acids long. Trimming pared 0 bases from V and 6 bases from J, leaving 14 bases between. The CDR3 nucleotides read TGTGCCAGCAGCTTGGAAGTTAGTGGGGGGGATACGCAGTATTTT. This encodes CASSLEVSGGDTQYF. Looking up the rest from reference TRBV5-4 and TRBJ2-3 gives the full variable domain: ETGVTQSPTHLIKTRGQQVTLRCSSQSGHNTVSWYQQALGQGPQFIFQYYREEENGRGNFPPRFSGLQFPNYSSELNVNALELDDSALYLCASSLEVSGGDTQYFGPGTRLTVL.

The chain links TRBV7-9 to TRBJ2-5, with TRBD1 matching over 11 bases. The CDR3 extends over 16 amino acids. V trimming: 5 bases; J trimming: 2 bases; junction bases outside the gene matches: 7. Germline V CDR1 and CDR2: SEHNR, FQNEAQ (reference sequence). CDR3 coding DNA: TGTGCCAGCAGCCCAGGGACAGGGGGTCTTCAAGAGACCCAGTACTTC. It translates to CASSPGTGGLQETQYF.

This sequence joins TRBV7-2 and TRBJ2-7; 8 bases map to TRBD2. V shed 3 bases, J shed 1 base, and the junction held 11 bases outside the gene matches. Germline-derived CDR1 and CDR2 are SGHTA and FQGNSA. The CDR3 totals 17 residues. CDR3 protein: CASSFISGDVGSYEQYF. CDR3 in DNA: TGTGCCAGCAGCTTTATTAGCGGGGATGTGGGATCCTACGAGCAGTACTTC.

The rearrangement links TRBV5-1 to TRBJ1-6, with a possible D match to TRBD1 (5 bases). V was pared by 1 base and J by 8 bases, with 13 bases between. This CDR3 is 15 amino acids long. In germline, CDR1 is SGHRS, CDR2 YFSETQ. CDR3 loop: CASSLRGTGDSPLHF. CDR3 DNA: TGCGCCAGCAGCTTGCGAGGGACGGGCGATTCACCCCTCCACTTT.

V gene TRBV5-6 combines with J gene TRBJ2-7; TRBD2 might be the D (7 bases). The length of the CDR3 is 13 residues. V was trimmed by 4 bases and J by 10 bases, leaving 18 bases between them. CDR1 is SGHDT, CDR2 YYEEEE, per germline. CDR3 loop: CASSGGGGRSQYF. CDR3 in DNA: TGTGCCAGCAGCGGAGGGGGAGGGAGAAGTCAGTACTTC.

The genes are TRBV19 and TRBJ2-7; no firm D call. CDR1 is LNHDA, CDR2 SQIVND, per germline (reference sequence). Trimming cost V 1 base and J 2 bases, with 9 bases left between them. This CDR3 region has 14 residues. The CDR3, as DNA: TGTGCCAGTAGTATAGGGAGAAGTACCTACGAGCAGTACTTC. It is translated as CASSIGRSTYEQYF.

The chain has TRBV6-5 and TRBJ2-5, with D perhaps given as TRBD1 or TRBD2 (5 bases each). The CDR3 is 14 residues long. V was shortened by 0 bases and J by 5 bases, with 10 bases between the two germline ends. CDR1 and CDR2 (germline): MNHEY, SVGAGI. Written as DNA, the CDR3 is TGTGCCAGCAGTTACTCGAGGGGAGTTGAGACCCAGTACTTC. It encodes CASSYSRGVETQYF.

The V gene is TRBV5-4, the J gene TRBJ2-7; TRBD1 matches 7 bases. Per the germline V gene, CDR1 is SGHNT and CDR2 is YYREEE (reference sequence). V shed 0 bases, J shed 2 bases, and the junction held 5 bases outside the gene matches. The CDR3 loop spans 15 amino acids. The CDR3 loop reads CASSLETGRAYEQYF. DNA of the CDR3: TGTGCCAGCAGCTTGGAGACAGGGCGAGCCTACGAGCAGTACTTC.

V usage is TRBV27 and J usage is TRBJ1-2; possible D gene TRBD1, 6 bases. Deletions cut 6 bases from V and 5 bases from J, with 19 bases between. Looked up from germline, CDR1 is MNHEY and CDR2 is SMNVEV (reference sequence). The CDR3 runs to 15 residues. The CDR3 DNA reads as TGTGCCAGCAGAATCAACGCCGGACAGATATATGGCTACACCTTC. Amino acid sequence: CASRINAGQIYGYTF.

The chain couples TRBV10-3 to TRBJ2-2; D is uncertain. Germline lookup yields CDR1 ENHRY and CDR2 SYGVKD. Deletions cut 6 bases from V and 1 base from J, with 15 bases between. The CDR3 contains 16 residues. The CDR3 reads CAISWTDPLNTGELFF. The CDR3 DNA reads as TGTGCCATCAGCTGGACGGACCCTTTGAACACCGGGGAGCTGTTTTTT.

The J gene is TRBJ2-5, the V gene TRBV2; 7 bases align to TRBD1. Per germline, CDR1 SNHLY and CDR2 FYNNEI. This CDR3 is built from 13 residues. J lost 5 bases, V lost 6 bases, and 6 bases had no gene match. CDR3 sequence (DNA): TGTGCCAGCAGCGAACAGGGACAGGAGACCCAGTACTTC. This translates into CASSEQGQETQYF.

This clone has only one observation. The chain couples TRBV19 to TRBJ2-3; tentatively, D is TRBD2 (6 bases). Germline V gene sequence: CDR1 LNHDA, CDR2 SQIVND (reference sequence). Trimming shortened V by 4 bases and J by 2 bases, and 13 bases separated the two germline ends. The CDR3 runs 15 residues. The CDR3 protein is CASSNLRGNTDTQYF. In nucleotides, the CDR3 is TGTGCCAGTAGTAATTTGCGGGGAAACACAGATACGCAGTATTTT. Based on the CDR3 plus reference TRBV19 and TRBJ2-3, the full variable domain is DGGITQSPKYLFRKEGQNVTLSCEQNLNHDAMYWYRQDPGQGLRLIYYSQIVNDFQKGDIAEGYSVSREKKESFPLTVTSAQKNPTAFYLCASSNLRGNTDTQYFGPGTRLTVL.

The J gene is TRBJ2-7, the V gene TRBV5-1; 11 positions match TRBD2. With 3 bases clipped from V and 0 bases from J, the junction kept 14 bases outside the gene matches. The CDR3 sequence is 19 residues long. Germline CDR1 reads SGHRS; CDR2 reads YFSETQ. The CDR3 DNA is TGCGCCAGCAGCTATGAAGACCAGCGACTAGCGGGACCCTCCTACGAGCAGTACTTC. This sequence encodes CASSYEDQRLAGPSYEQYF.